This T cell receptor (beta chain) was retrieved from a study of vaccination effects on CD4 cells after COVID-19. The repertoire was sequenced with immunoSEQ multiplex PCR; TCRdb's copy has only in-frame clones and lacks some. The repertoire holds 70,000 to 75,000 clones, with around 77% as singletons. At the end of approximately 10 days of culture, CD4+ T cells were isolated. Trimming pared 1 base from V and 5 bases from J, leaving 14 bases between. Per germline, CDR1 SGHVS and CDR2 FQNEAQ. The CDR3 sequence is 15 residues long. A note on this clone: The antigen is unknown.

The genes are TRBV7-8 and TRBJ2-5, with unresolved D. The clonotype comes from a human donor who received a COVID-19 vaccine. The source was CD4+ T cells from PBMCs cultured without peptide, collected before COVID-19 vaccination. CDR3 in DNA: TGTGCCAGCAGCTTAGGGACGCTGCGTGTGGAGACCCAGTACTTC. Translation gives CASSLGTLRVETQYF.